This TCR beta chain was observed in a study of OX40 agonist ivuxolimab in advanced cancers. About the research overall: It was ivuxolimab, an agonistic anti-OX40 (CD134) antibody, that patients were treated with. Age averaged 60 years (range roughly 20 to 90), and 82.7% were male.

As for this clone: Its antigen is undetermined.

Sequencing was performed with immunoSEQ multiplex PCR; in TCRdb, only in-frame clones are kept and a portion is missing. The table shows 30,000 to 50,000 clones, with around 89% occurring only once. Study-wide points: Patients who responded partially at 0.1-3.0 mg/kg showed clonal expansion ranking among the lowest.

This receptor was obtained from an adult with an advanced solid tumor such as melanoma, head and neck, liver or kidney cancer. Sample: CD4+ or CD8+ T cells sorted from blood, taken in a trial of the OX40 agonist ivuxolimab.

Written as DNA, the CDR3 is TGTGCCAGCAGCCAAGAGAGGCCAGATACGCAGTATTTT. Amino acids: CASSQERPDTQYF. The chain couples TRBV14 to TRBJ2-3; unclear D gene. V was trimmed by 0 bases and J by 4 bases, leaving 5 bases between them. The CDR3 consists of 13 residues. The germline V gene has CDR1 SGHDN and CDR2 FVKESK.